Below are 22 T cell receptor beta chains sequenced from a single sample in a study of cytomegalovirus exposure and HLA in healthy donors. PCR employed 60 Vbeta and 13 Jbeta primers. This table comes from immunoSEQ multiplex PCR, and its TCRdb copy is limited to in-frame clones, with some not included. The specimen's table records around 80,000 clones. The sequenced material came from PBMCs. These receptors all come from a man in his forties or fifties in good health and CMV-seronegative.

This chain connects TRBV28 to TRBJ2-2; the D gene is possibly TRBD2 (5 bases). V shed 6 bases and J shed 1 base, with 12 bases lying between them. Germline lookup yields CDR1 MDHEN and CDR2 SYDVKM. The CDR3 length is 15 residues. For the CDR3, the DNA is TGTGCCAGCAGCTACCCGGGAAGGAACACCGGGGAGCTGTTTTTT. This gives the protein CASSYPGRNTGELFF.

The chain's CDR3 is CASSAPTGIYSPLHF. The CDR3 nucleotides read TGTGCCAGCAGCGCCCCGACAGGGATCTACTCACCCCTCCACTTT. The genes are TRBV11-2 and TRBJ1-6, with 7 nucleotides matching TRBD1. CDR1 SGHAT and CDR2 FQNNGV come from the germline V gene. Losses at the gene ends were 5 bases for V and 10 bases for J; bases not matched to a gene: 11. CDR3 length: 15 amino acids.

This chain links TRBV5-4 with TRBJ2-3; 10 bases agree with TRBD2. CDR3 length: 16 amino acids. Germline V gives CDR1 SGHNT, CDR2 YYREEE (reference sequence). The V segment lost 3 bases and the J segment 1 base; nucleotides outside the gene matches: 5. CDR3 bases: TGTGCCAGCAGCTCCTACCTAGCGGGAGGCACAGATACGCAGTATTTT. Protein product: CASSSYLAGGTDTQYF.

This rearrangement joins TRBV6-1 to TRBJ1-5; D ambiguous. Germline V gene sequence: CDR1 MNHNS, CDR2 SASEGT. CDR3 length equals 16 residues. Trimming removed 3 bases at V and 2 bases at J, with 14 bases between. CDR3 region: CASSEGEGMGNQPQHF. DNA for the CDR3: TGTGCCAGCAGTGAGGGAGAGGGTATGGGCAATCAGCCCCAGCATTTT.

The rearrangement joins TRBV6-6 to TRBJ1-2, with D possibly being TRBD1 (5 bases). The V and J ends lost 6 bases and 4 bases respectively, with 12 bases between them. Germline-derived CDR1 and CDR2 are MNHNY and SVGAGI (reference sequence). This CDR3 has 13 amino acids. CDR3 nucleotide sequence: TGTGCCAGCAGCCGTAGACAGAGCTATGGCTACACCTTC. Translated: CASSRRQSYGYTF.

V gene TRBV27 combines with J gene TRBJ2-7; TRBD2 might be the D (8 bases). V lost 9 bases and J lost 2, with 23 bases in between. Germline V gives CDR1 MNHEY, CDR2 SMNVEV (reference sequence). The CDR3 is 16 amino acids. In DNA form, the CDR3 reads TGTGCCAGGAGGGGGCGGGAGGCGTTCGGGGCCTACGAGCAGTACTTC. It is translated as CARRGREAFGAYEQYF.

J is TRBJ2-2 and V is TRBV5-1, with 7 bases matching TRBD2. Unmatched junction bases numbered 5, after V lost 2 bases and J lost 4 bases. Germline V gene sequence: CDR1 SGHRS, CDR2 YFSETQ. The CDR3 sequence is 15 residues long. The CDR3 nucleotides are TGCGCCAGCAGCTTTGACGGGGGGAGCACCGGGGAGCTGTTTTTT. Amino acids: CASSFDGGSTGELFF.

The chain is built from TRBV6-1 and TRBJ1-5; tentative D call: TRBD1 (6 bases). V was cut by 2 bases and J by 6 bases, with 11 bases left in between. The CDR3 loop spans 14 amino acids. Germline CDR1 and CDR2: MNHNS and SASEGT. The CDR3 loop reads CASSETGTPQPQHF. The CDR3 bases are TGTGCCAGCAGTGAAACAGGGACCCCTCAGCCCCAGCATTTT.

The CDR3 reads CASSRSRGQGWTNEKLFF. In DNA, the CDR3 is TGTGCCAGCAGCCGATCGCGGGGACAGGGATGGACTAATGAAAAACTGTTTTTT. The chain carries TRBV5-4 and TRBJ1-4; 9 nucleotides match TRBD1. CDR3 size: 18 residues. With V trimmed by 4 bases and J by 2 bases, 12 bases remained unmatched. Germline loops: CDR1 SGHNT, CDR2 YYREEE (reference sequence).

This chain connects TRBV6-1 to TRBJ2-5, with TRBD2 identical over 7 bases. The germline V gene encodes CDR1 MNHNS and CDR2 SASEGT. The length of the CDR3 is 15 residues. The V segment lost 6 bases and the J segment 1 base; nucleotides outside the gene matches: 8. This CDR3 is CASSRYGGSQETQYF. CDR3 in DNA: TGTGCCAGCAGCCGCTACGGGGGGAGCCAAGAGACCCAGTACTTC.

J is TRBJ1-1 and V is TRBV7-2, with D tentatively TRBD1 (6 bases). V lost 2 bases, J lost 0 bases, and 10 bases lay in between. The CDR3 totals 15 residues. Germline CDR1 is SGHTA and CDR2 is FQGNSA. Written as DNA, the CDR3 is TGTGCCAGCAGCTTACAGGGGACTATGAACACTGAAGCTTTCTTT. Translating gives CASSLQGTMNTEAFF.

J is TRBJ1-1 and V is TRBV21-1; the DNA was not compared with TRBD1, the D call given in the table. TRBV21-1 is classified as a pseudogene. The CDR3 consists of 16 residues. Here the CDR3 DNA reads TGTGCCAGCAGCACCGACAGTACCGGTCTTAACACTGAAGCTTTCTTT. Protein product: CASSTDSTGLNTEAFF.

The CDR3 bases are TGTGCCAGCAGTGAATATAGGGGGACAGAAGAGACCCAGTACTTC. Translated, it gives CASSEYRGTEETQYF. The chain has TRBV25-1 and TRBJ2-5, with TRBD1 matching 7 bases. From germline, CDR1 is MGHDK and CDR2 SYGVNS. After removal of 0 bases from V and 3 bases from J, the junction contained 4 bases not matched to a gene. This CDR3 is 15 amino acids long.

This chain uses TRBV6-1 with TRBJ2-2, with D possibly being TRBD2 (6 bases). With 10 bases removed from V and 4 bases from J, the gap between germline ends came to 16 bases. CDR3 length: 14 amino acids. Germline loops: CDR1 MNHNS, CDR2 SASEGT. The CDR3: CAIIIGRITGELFF. As DNA, the CDR3 is TGTGCCATCATCATAGGGAGGATCACCGGGGAGCTGTTTTTT.

The rearrangement joins TRBV7-2 to TRBJ2-5; perhaps TRBD2 as D (5 bases). The V gene's germline CDR1 is SGHTA and CDR2 FQGNSA. The CDR3 consists of 15 residues. Trimming took off 1 base at V and 6 bases at J, with 15 bases between the two ends. The CDR3 is CASSLGGTTGKTQYF. For the CDR3, the DNA is TGTGCCAGCAGCTTAGGTGGAACGACGGGAAAGACCCAGTACTTC.

The V call is TRBV13, the J call TRBJ2-3; D is perhaps TRBD2 (6 bases). V dropped 5 bases and J dropped 0 bases, with 18 bases sitting between them. CDR3 length: 17 residues. CDR1 is PRHDT and CDR2 is FYEKMQ in the germline V gene (reference sequence). CDR3 bases: TGTGCCAGCAGCAACTTCGGGCGGGGATCTAGCACAGATACGCAGTATTTT. It translates to CASSNFGRGSSTDTQYF.

The chain links TRBV29-1 to TRBJ2-7; 9 bases map to TRBD1. CDR3 length equals 13 residues. The J segment lost 7 bases and the V segment lost 7 bases, leaving 11 bases of the junction unmatched. Germline V lookup: CDR1 SQVTM, CDR2 ANQGSEA. The CDR3 DNA is TGCAGCGCCCGAACGGGACAGGGAACGGAGCAGTACTTC. Protein: CSARTGQGTEQYF.

J is TRBJ1-1 and V is TRBV6-1; D is uncertain. The CDR3 spans 12 residues. V was cut by 7 bases and J by 7 bases, with 13 bases left in between. Germline V gene data show CDR1 as MNHNS and CDR2 as SASEGT. The CDR3 region is CASTSDSFEAFF. CDR3 nucleotide sequence: TGTGCCAGCACCTCGGACTCTTTTGAAGCTTTCTTT.

The chain is built from TRBV5-1 and TRBJ2-5, with D perhaps matching TRBD1 (5 bases). The V end was cut by 2 bases, the J end by 5 bases, with 16 bases between. The CDR3 is 15 residues long. CDR1 is SGHRS and CDR2 is YFSETQ in the germline V gene. As DNA, the CDR3 is TGCGCCAGCAGCTTAACGGACGGTTCAGGGGAGACCCAGTACTTC. As protein: CASSLTDGSGETQYF.

V is TRBV29-1 and J is TRBJ2-7; the D gene is possibly TRBD2 (6 bases). CDR3 length: 12 residues. V lost 5 bases and J lost 5, with 13 bases in between. Per germline, CDR1 SQVTM and CDR2 ANQGSEA. This CDR3 is CSVSSGPNEQYF. Written as DNA, the CDR3 is TGCAGCGTTTCAAGCGGGCCCAACGAGCAGTACTTC.

The chain is built from TRBV2 and TRBJ1-6; D possibly corresponds to TRBD1 (6 bases). The CDR3 loop spans 12 amino acids. Trimming left V 6 bases short and J 7 bases short, with 7 bases between. Germline CDR1 SNHLY, CDR2 FYNNEI. CDR3 protein: CASRQGNSPLHF. CDR3 DNA sequence: TGTGCCAGCAGGCAGGGGAATTCACCCCTCCACTTT.

V usage is TRBV30 and J usage is TRBJ2-7, with a weak D call TRBD1 (6 bases). The CDR3 contains 14 residues. The V and J ends lost 3 bases and 6 bases respectively, with 18 bases between them. Per the germline V gene, CDR1 is GTSNPN and CDR2 is SVGIG (reference sequence). The CDR3 region is CAWRYADRTGEQYF. DNA for the CDR3: TGTGCCTGGAGATACGCTGACAGGACGGGCGAGCAGTACTTC.